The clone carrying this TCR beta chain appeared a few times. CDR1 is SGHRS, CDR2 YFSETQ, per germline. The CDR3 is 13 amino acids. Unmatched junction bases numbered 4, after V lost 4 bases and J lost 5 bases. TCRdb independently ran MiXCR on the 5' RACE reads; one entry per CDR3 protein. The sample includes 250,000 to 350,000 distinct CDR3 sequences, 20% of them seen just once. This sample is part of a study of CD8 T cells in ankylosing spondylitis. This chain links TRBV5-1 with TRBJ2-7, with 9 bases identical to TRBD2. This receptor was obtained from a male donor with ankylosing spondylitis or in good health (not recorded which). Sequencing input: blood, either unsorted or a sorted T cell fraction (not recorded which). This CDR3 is CASSLGLADEQYV. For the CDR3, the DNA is TGCGCCAGCAGCCTGGGACTAGCTGACGAGCAGTACGTC.